A single sample is the source of the 23 T cell receptor beta chains below, sequenced in a study of CD4 T cells in relation to SARS-CoV-2 and coronaviruses. Clones were read by immunoSEQ multiplex PCR, and TCRdb kept only the in-frame ones, dropping some. The sample holds 23,000 or so clones, roughly four fifths seen once. Unexposed donor CD4+ T cells date from about 2010-2018, before the COVID-19 pandemic. After 10 to 11 days of culture, CD4+ T cells were isolated. No antigen has been identified for these receptors. The sample taken for sequencing was CD4+ T cells from PBMCs, cultured in vitro. These receptor sequences come from a human donor in good health.

The rearrangement uses TRBV6-4 and TRBJ2-2; TRBD1 is a possible D gene (5 bases). The CDR3 contains 15 residues. V was shortened by 3 bases and J by 0 bases, with 8 bases between the two germline ends. Germline assignment: CDR1 MRHNA and CDR2 SNTAGT. The CDR3 nucleotides are TGTGCCAGCAGTGATCAGGGAACGAACACCGGGGAGCTGTTTTTT. This encodes CASSDQGTNTGELFF.

The chain has TRBV6-2 or TRBV6-3 and TRBJ2-7; TRBD2 agrees at 9 bases. The CDR3 covers 14 residues. Germline CDR1 MNHEY, CDR2 SVGEGT. V shed 6 bases and J 2 bases; nucleotides not matched to a gene: 5. CDR3 DNA sequence: TGTGCCAGCAGCGGTAGCGGGAGTGCCTACGAGCAGTACTTC. This encodes CASSGSGSAYEQYF.

This clone was found a few times. The chain is built from TRBV29-1 and TRBJ2-7; 8 nucleotides agree with TRBD1. The V segment lost 6 bases and the J segment 1 base; nucleotides outside the gene matches: 5. Germline values: CDR1 SQVTM, CDR2 ANQGSEA. The CDR3 totals 13 residues. The CDR3 reads CSVDRVGSYEQYF. The CDR3 DNA is TGCAGCGTGGACAGGGTCGGGTCCTACGAGCAGTACTTC.

This rearrangement joins TRBV25-1 to TRBJ2-3; perhaps TRBD2 as D (6 bases). Germline assignment: CDR1 MGHDK and CDR2 SYGVNS. The ends were cut back, 7 bases at V and 0 bases at J, with 14 bases in the middle. The CDR3 totals 15 residues. The CDR3 loop reads CASTTGDLSTDTQYF. CDR3 bases: TGTGCCAGCACCACGGGGGACCTTAGCACAGATACGCAGTATTTT.

This rearrangement joins TRBV11-2 to TRBJ2-3, with 7 bases lining up with TRBD2. CDR3 size: 14 residues. V was pared by 3 bases and J by 5 bases, with 5 bases of the junction left unmatched. Germline V CDR1 and CDR2: SGHAT, FQNNGV. In nucleotides, the CDR3 is TGTGCCAGCAGCTTTCGGGGGGTGGTAGATACGCAGTATTTT. It yields the protein CASSFRGVVDTQYF. Full variable domain (remainder filled in from reference TRBV11-2 and TRBJ2-3): EAGVAQSPRYKIIEKRQSVAFWCNPISGHATLYWYQQILGQGPKLLIQFQNNGVVDDSQLPKDRFSAERLKGVDSTLKIQPAKLEDSAVYLCASSFRGVVDTQYFGPGTRLTVL.

The CDR3 region is CASSRFTLRGLAGEGSYNEQFF. The DNA of the CDR3 is TGTGCCAGTAGTCGGTTTACCCTTCGAGGACTAGCGGGAGAAGGCTCCTACAATGAGCAGTTCTTC. This sequence joins TRBV19 and TRBJ2-1; 13 bases line up with TRBD2. The CDR3 contains 22 residues. Trimming removed 5 bases from V and 0 bases from J; junction bases left unmatched: 19. CDR1 is LNHDA, CDR2 SQIVND, per germline (reference sequence).

The chain uses TRBV30 and TRBJ1-2, with D possibly being TRBD1 (5 bases). Trimming shortened V by 1 base and J by 8 bases, and 17 bases separated the two germline ends. Germline V gene sequence: CDR1 GTSNPN, CDR2 SVGIG (reference sequence). The CDR3 is made up of 14 amino acids. CDR3 loop: CAWSGGSGAWGYTF. CDR3 bases: TGTGCCTGGAGTGGTGGTAGCGGGGCATGGGGCTACACCTTC.

The chain joins TRBV2 to TRBJ2-2, with D maybe TRBD1 (6 bases). The CDR3 consists of 15 residues. Looked up from germline, CDR1 is SNHLY and CDR2 is FYNNEI. Trimming took off 1 base at V and 5 bases at J, with 11 bases between the two ends. The CDR3 nucleotides are TGTGCCAGCAGTGAAGAGACAGGAGGTACCGGGGAGCTGTTTTTT. This encodes CASSEETGGTGELFF.

The genes are TRBV30 and TRBJ1-6; 8 bases are a match to TRBD1. Trimming cost V 4 bases and J 10 bases; bases outside gene matches: 9. The length of the CDR3 is 14 residues. Germline lookup yields CDR1 GTSNPN and CDR2 SVGIG (reference sequence). The CDR3 nucleotides read TGTGCCTGGACCCAAGGACAGGGAATCTCACCCCTCCACTTT. It encodes CAWTQGQGISPLHF.

V is TRBV5-1 and J is TRBJ1-3; TRBD1 matches 7 bases. The CDR3 is made up of 14 amino acids. V lost 6 bases and J lost 1; bases outside the gene matches: 4. The germline gives CDR1 SGHRS, CDR2 YFSETQ. The CDR3 protein is CASKRGPSGNTIYF. The CDR3 region has the DNA TGCGCCAGCAAGAGGGGGCCGTCTGGAAACACCATATATTTT.

This clone was seen more than once but under ten times. J is TRBJ1-6 and V is TRBV7-2, with 7 positions matching TRBD1. With V trimmed by 3 bases and J by 8 bases, 10 bases remained unmatched. Germline V gene sequence: CDR1 SGHTA, CDR2 FQGNSA. CDR3 size: 16 residues. The CDR3 DNA sequence: TGTGCCAGCAGCTTTTACCTCAGGGGGAAGGATTCACCCCTCCACTTT. Its protein product is CASSFYLRGKDSPLHF.

This chain uses TRBV19 with TRBJ2-7, with D possibly TRBD2 on 7 matching bases. The CDR3 runs 16 residues. CDR1 LNHDA and CDR2 SQIVND come from the germline V gene (reference sequence). V shed 4 bases and J shed 7 bases, with 23 bases lying between them. The CDR3 DNA follows: TGTGCCAGTAGTACACTACAAGGGGGGGGCTTCGGAGAGCAGTACTTC. Translation: CASSTLQGGGFGEQYF.

V is TRBV7-2 and J is TRBJ1-1; D remains ambiguous. This CDR3 region has 14 residues. From germline, CDR1 is SGHTA and CDR2 FQGNSA. The V and J ends lost 1 base and 4 bases respectively, with 10 bases between them. This CDR3 is CASSLGGVRTEAFF. CDR3 DNA: TGTGCCAGCAGCTTAGGTGGGGTTCGCACTGAAGCTTTCTTT. The full variable domain, with the rest looked up from reference TRBV7-2 and TRBJ1-1, is GAGVSQSPSNKVTEKGKDVELRCDPISGHTALYWYRQSLGQGLEFLIYFQGNSAPDKSGLPSDRFSAERTGGSVSTLTIQRTQQEDSAVYLCASSLGGVRTEAFFGQGTRLTVV.

The CDR3, as DNA: TGTGCCTGGACCTGGGAGCCTAGGGACACTGAAGCTTTCTTT. This gives the protein CAWTWEPRDTEAFF. J is TRBJ1-1 and V is TRBV30; no firm D call. Trimming removed 4 bases at V and 3 bases at J, with 15 bases between. Germline CDR1 GTSNPN, CDR2 SVGIG (reference sequence). This CDR3 region has 14 residues.

The chain is built from TRBV2 and TRBJ2-4; D is ambiguous. The V end lost 6 bases, the J end lost 0 bases, and 9 bases lay between the germline ends. Germline V gene sequence: CDR1 SNHLY, CDR2 FYNNEI. The CDR3 has 14 amino acids. CDR3 bases: TGTGCCAGCAGGCTCGCTTTAGCCAAAAACATTCAGTACTTC. As protein: CASRLALAKNIQYF.

The rearrangement uses TRBV19 and TRBJ1-2, with 8 bases matching TRBD1. The CDR3 extends over 15 amino acids. The germline V gene has CDR1 LNHDA and CDR2 SQIVND (reference sequence). Germline trimming cut 7 bases from V and 2 bases from J; bases unmatched to any gene: 9. The CDR3 region has the DNA TGTGCCAGTACCGATCCAGGGGGCCTCAACTATGGCTACACCTTC. It specifies CASTDPGGLNYGYTF.

This clone was seen once. V and J are TRBV4-2 and TRBJ2-1; 9 bases line up with TRBD1. Germline assignment: CDR1 LGHNA and CDR2 YNFKEQ. V lost 1 base, J lost 6 bases, and 7 bases stayed unmatched. CDR3 length equals 16 residues. This CDR3 reads CASSQGGGQGTNEQFF. The CDR3 DNA is TGTGCCAGCAGCCAAGGTGGAGGACAGGGGACCAATGAGCAGTTCTTC.

This sequence joins TRBV20-1 and TRBJ2-2; D unresolved. The germline gives CDR1 DFQATT, CDR2 SNEGSKA (reference sequence). CDR3 size: 11 residues. V was shortened by 6 bases and J by 3 bases, with 5 bases between the two germline ends. As DNA, the CDR3 is TGCAGTGCCCGGGACACCGGGGAGCTGTTTTTT. Protein: CSARDTGELFF.

The chain has TRBV9 and TRBJ1-4, with D perhaps matching TRBD1 (5 bases). The CDR3 sequence is 15 residues long. Germline CDR1 and CDR2: SGDLS and YYNGEE. The ends were cut back, 4 bases at V and 8 bases at J, with 18 bases in the middle. CDR3 protein: CASSPRDQVGEKLFF. Written as DNA, the CDR3 is TGTGCCAGCAGCCCCCGGGACCAGGTGGGGGAAAAACTGTTTTTT.

This clone was found once. The gene calls are TRBV11-2 and TRBJ1-5; TRBD1 matches 9 bases. The CDR3 has 15 amino acids. In germline, CDR1 is SGHAT, CDR2 FQNNGV. V trimming: 4 bases; J trimming: 6 bases; junction bases outside the gene matches: 7. Written as DNA, the CDR3 is TGTGCCAGCAGCTCCGGGACAGGGCGCGGTCAGCCCCAGCATTTT. This sequence encodes CASSSGTGRGQPQHF. The whole variable domain, remainder taken from reference TRBV11-2 and TRBJ1-5, is EAGVAQSPRYKIIEKRQSVAFWCNPISGHATLYWYQQILGQGPKLLIQFQNNGVVDDSQLPKDRFSAERLKGVDSTLKIQPAKLEDSAVYLCASSSGTGRGQPQHFGDGTRLSIL.

The V and J genes are TRBV7-2 and TRBJ2-2, with unresolved D. The germline V gene has CDR1 SGHTA and CDR2 FQGNSA. The CDR3 sequence is 13 residues long. Trimming took off 5 bases at V and 4 bases at J, with 8 bases between the two ends. The CDR3 DNA reads TGTGCCAGCAGCCCTCCGATCACCGGGGAGCTGTTTTTT. This translates into CASSPPITGELFF.

The V and J genes are TRBV7-3 and TRBJ2-2, with 11 bases lining up with TRBD2. With 5 bases clipped from V and 4 bases from J, the junction kept 3 bases outside the gene matches. Germline CDR1 is SGHTA and CDR2 is FQGTGA. The length of the CDR3 is 15 residues. CDR3 in amino acids: CASSPGLAGTGELFF. CDR3 bases: TGTGCCAGCAGCCCTGGACTAGCGGGCACCGGGGAGCTGTTTTTT.

The rearrangement joins TRBV29-1 to TRBJ1-1, with D tentatively TRBD1 (6 bases). Between the trimmed V and J ends, which lost 3 bases and 4 bases, there was a span of 12 bases. The CDR3 contains 13 residues. Looked up from germline, CDR1 is SQVTM and CDR2 is ANQGSEA. The CDR3 protein is CSVEEGGGTEAFF. CDR3 nucleotide sequence: TGCAGCGTTGAGGAAGGGGGAGGCACTGAAGCTTTCTTT.